The clone carrying this T cell receptor beta chain came up a few times. The CDR3 contains 16 residues. Germline V gene sequence: CDR1 SNHLY, CDR2 FYNNEI. Trimming pared 4 bases from V and 4 bases from J, leaving 16 bases between. This specimen comes from a study of blood T cell repertoires in COVID-19. Study-level background: Specimens from acute and convalescent COVID-19 originated in the United States, Italy and Spain. The analysed material was cDNA or gDNA that came from T cells, B-cell-depleted T cells, or PBMCs.

Some clones are missing from TCRdb's copy, which holds only in-frame ones; the method was immunoSEQ multiplex PCR. Of roughly 260,000 clones in the sample, 91% were seen once. The chain joins TRBV2 to TRBJ2-2; D remains unclear. The source material was PBMCs or T cells enriched from blood (not recorded which). This receptor was obtained from a human donor in a cohort exposed to, infected with or recovered from COVID-19 (not recorded which). The donor label of this sample is uncertain. The chain's CDR3 is CASSGYSLTGTGELFF. The CDR3 DNA is TGTGCCAGCAGTGGGTATTCCCTCACGGGCACCGGGGAGCTGTTTTTT. The full variable domain, in which reference TRBV2 and TRBJ2-2 provide the parts outside the CDR3, is EPEVTQTPSHQVTQMGQEVILRCVPISNHLYFYWYRQILGQKVEFLVSFYNNEISEKSEIFDDQFSVERPDGSNFTLKIRSTKLEDSAMYFCASSGYSLTGTGELFFGEGSRLTVL.